Presented here are 10 T cell receptor beta chains from one specimen sequenced in a study of shared clonotypes between healthy human individuals. Positively selected for CCR7, the CD45RO-negative cells used as naive CD8 cells excluded terminally differentiated effector memory CD45RA+ cells. The assay was immunoSEQ multiplex PCR, and TCRdb's table has in-frame clones only and misses some. The table records around 2.1 million clones, about 92% of them present only once. Material for sequencing was naive CD8+ T cells from PBMCs. The receptors derive from a man aged 18 to 29 in good health. Some clones in this sample may be carry-over from other donors' samples.

Remarks on this clone: The sample holds other DNA sequences that translate to the same CDR3. The genes are TRBV5-1 and TRBJ1-5; D not resolved. V dropped 2 bases and J dropped 2 bases, with 8 bases sitting between them. Germline V gene lookup returns CDR1 SGHRS and CDR2 YFSETQ. The CDR3 is 14 residues long. DNA for the CDR3: TGCGCCAGCAGCTTAGAGGGTGGCAATCAGCCCCAGCATTTT. This translates into CASSLEGGNQPQHF.

V and J are TRBV6-6 and TRBJ1-4; no clear D. CDR3 length: 14 residues. Trimming cost V 8 bases and J 7 bases, with 17 bases left between them. Germline V gene data show CDR1 as MNHNY and CDR2 as SVGAGI (reference sequence). As DNA, the CDR3 is TGTGCCAGCTCCCGGGGAATAATTGGTGAAAAACTGTTTTTT. Protein product: CASSRGIIGEKLFF.

The chain recombines TRBV10-3 with TRBJ2-3; D assignment may be TRBD1 or TRBD2 (5 bases each). Trimming stripped 2 bases from V and 5 bases from J, with 14 bases between. Germline V gene sequence: CDR1 ENHRY, CDR2 SYGVKD. The CDR3 covers 15 residues. The DNA for the CDR3 is TGTGCCATCAGTGAGGGGACCGTACGTTTAGATACGCAGTATTTT. Amino acid sequence: CAISEGTVRLDTQYF.

The chain joins TRBV13 to TRBJ2-3; the D call may be TRBD1 or TRBD2 (6 bases each). Trimming cost V 5 bases and J 3 bases, with 12 bases left between them. Germline lookup yields CDR1 PRHDT and CDR2 FYEKMQ (reference sequence). The CDR3 runs 14 residues. CDR3 residues: CASSIRGGTDTQYF. Written as DNA, the CDR3 is TGTGCCAGCAGCATCCGAGGGGGGACAGATACGCAGTATTTT.

The CDR3 DNA reads as TGTGCCAGCAGCGGACGGACGCCCCACAGGGATGAGCAGTTCTTC. This sequence encodes CASSGRTPHRDEQFF. This chain joins TRBV9 and TRBJ2-1, with D possibly being TRBD1 (6 bases). CDR1 is SGDLS, CDR2 YYNGEE, per germline. The CDR3 has 15 residues. Trimming shortened V by 3 bases and J by 8 bases, and 18 bases separated the two germline ends.

As for this clone: This sample also contains other DNA sequences that code for the same CDR3. V gene TRBV19 combines with J gene TRBJ1-5; D unclear. V lost 3 bases to trimming and J lost 2 bases, with 8 bases between them. The V gene's germline CDR1 is LNHDA and CDR2 SQIVND (reference sequence). The CDR3 is 14 amino acids. The CDR3 DNA sequence: TGTGCCAGTAGTATGGGGTCTGGCAATCAGCCCCAGCATTTT. Amino acids: CASSMGSGNQPQHF.

This clone was observed once. The chain uses TRBV10-3 and TRBJ2-3; D not resolved. The CDR3 consists of 13 residues. Germline CDR1 is ENHRY and CDR2 is SYGVKD. Trimming shortened V by 8 bases and J by 0 bases, and 9 bases separated the two germline ends. DNA of the CDR3: TGTGCCATCTCTGCTGCTAGCACAGATACGCAGTATTTT. It encodes CAISAASTDTQYF.

The chain is built from TRBV6-4 and TRBJ2-1; 7 nucleotides agree with TRBD2. The germline V gene encodes CDR1 MRHNA and CDR2 SNTAGT. The ends lost 4 bases at V and 0 bases at J; junction bases unmatched: 9. The CDR3 sequence is 17 residues long. The chain's CDR3 is CASSAYLAASSYNEQFF. The DNA of the CDR3 is TGTGCCAGCAGTGCCTATCTAGCGGCTAGCTCCTACAATGAGCAGTTCTTC.

V is TRBV30 and J is TRBJ1-4; tentative D call: TRBD1 (5 bases). This CDR3 contains 14 residues. CDR1 is GTSNPN and CDR2 is SVGIG in the germline V gene (reference sequence). The V and J ends lost 3 bases and 8 bases respectively, with 16 bases between them. The CDR3 region is CAWRGLGSGEKLFF. DNA of the CDR3: TGTGCCTGGAGGGGCCTAGGGTCAGGGGAAAAACTGTTTTTT.

J is TRBJ1-5 and V is TRBV28; tentatively, D is TRBD1 (5 bases). The CDR3 consists of 18 residues. V lost 6 bases and J 5 bases, leaving 26 bases between the germline ends. Germline assignment: CDR1 MDHEN and CDR2 SYDVKM. CDR3 residues: CASSPTRVGGIGDQPQHF. CDR3 bases: TGTGCCAGCAGCCCTACCAGGGTGGGGGGGATCGGCGATCAGCCCCAGCATTTT.